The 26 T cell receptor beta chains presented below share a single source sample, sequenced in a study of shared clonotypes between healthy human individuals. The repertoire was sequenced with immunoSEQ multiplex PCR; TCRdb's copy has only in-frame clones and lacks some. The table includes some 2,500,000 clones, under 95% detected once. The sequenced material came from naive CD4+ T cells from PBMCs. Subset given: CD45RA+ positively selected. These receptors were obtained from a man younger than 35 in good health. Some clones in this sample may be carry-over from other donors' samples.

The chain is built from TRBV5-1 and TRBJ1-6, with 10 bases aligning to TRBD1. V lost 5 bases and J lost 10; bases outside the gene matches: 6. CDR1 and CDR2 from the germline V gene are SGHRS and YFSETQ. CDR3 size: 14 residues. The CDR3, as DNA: TGCGCCAGCAGAAACGGGACAGGGGCCTCACCCCTCCACTTT. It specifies CASRNGTGASPLHF.

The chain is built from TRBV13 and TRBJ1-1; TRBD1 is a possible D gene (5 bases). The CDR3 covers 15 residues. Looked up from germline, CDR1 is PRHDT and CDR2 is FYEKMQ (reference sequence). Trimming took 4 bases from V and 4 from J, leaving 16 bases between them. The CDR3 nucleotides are TGTGCCAGCAGCTCCCACCGGCAGGGAGGCACTGAAGCTTTCTTT. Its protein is CASSSHRQGGTEAFF.

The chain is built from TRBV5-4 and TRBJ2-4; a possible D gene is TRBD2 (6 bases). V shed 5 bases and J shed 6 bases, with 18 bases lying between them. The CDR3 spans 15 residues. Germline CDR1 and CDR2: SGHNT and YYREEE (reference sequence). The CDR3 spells CASSLMREGANIQYF. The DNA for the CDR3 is TGTGCCAGCAGTTTAATGCGGGAAGGGGCAAACATTCAGTACTTC. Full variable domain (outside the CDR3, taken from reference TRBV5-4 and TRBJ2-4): ETGVTQSPTHLIKTRGQQVTLRCSSQSGHNTVSWYQQALGQGPQFIFQYYREEENGRGNFPPRFSGLQFPNYSSELNVNALELDDSALYLCASSLMREGANIQYFGAGTRLSVL.

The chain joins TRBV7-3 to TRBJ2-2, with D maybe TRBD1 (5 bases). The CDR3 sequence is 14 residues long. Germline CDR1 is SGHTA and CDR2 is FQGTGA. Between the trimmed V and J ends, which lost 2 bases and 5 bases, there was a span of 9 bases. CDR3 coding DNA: TGTGCCAGCAGCTTAGGGGCCAAGACCGGGGAGCTGTTTTTT. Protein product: CASSLGAKTGELFF.

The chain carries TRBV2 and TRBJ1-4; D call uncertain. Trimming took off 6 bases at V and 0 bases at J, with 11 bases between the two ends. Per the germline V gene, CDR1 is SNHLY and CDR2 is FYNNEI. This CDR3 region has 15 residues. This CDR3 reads CASSAQRPTNEKLFF. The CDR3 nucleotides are TGTGCCAGCAGCGCCCAGAGACCAACTAATGAAAAACTGTTTTTT.

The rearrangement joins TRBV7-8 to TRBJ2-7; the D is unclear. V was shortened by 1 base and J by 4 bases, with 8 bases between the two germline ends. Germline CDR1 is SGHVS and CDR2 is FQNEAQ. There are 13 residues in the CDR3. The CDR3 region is CASSLVTGYEQYF. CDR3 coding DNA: TGTGCCAGCAGCTTAGTAACCGGTTACGAGCAGTACTTC.

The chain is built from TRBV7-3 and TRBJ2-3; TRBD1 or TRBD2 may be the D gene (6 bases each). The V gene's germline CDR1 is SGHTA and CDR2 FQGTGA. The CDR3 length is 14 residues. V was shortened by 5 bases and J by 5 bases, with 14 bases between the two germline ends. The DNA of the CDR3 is TGTGCCAGCAGCCCCAACCGGGGGCGAGATACGCAGTATTTT. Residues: CASSPNRGRDTQYF.

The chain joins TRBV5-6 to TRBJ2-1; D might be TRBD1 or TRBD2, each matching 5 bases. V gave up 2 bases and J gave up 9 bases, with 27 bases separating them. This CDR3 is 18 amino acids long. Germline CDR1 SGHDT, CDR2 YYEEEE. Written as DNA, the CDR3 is TGTGCCAGCAGCTTTTTTACATCCGGGACCTACCGTAGGGGTGAGCAGTTCTTC. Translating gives CASSFFTSGTYRRGEQFF.

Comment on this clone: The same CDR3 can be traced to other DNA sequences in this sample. The CDR3 DNA sequence: TGCGCCAGCAGCTTGGTCGGGAGCAGGAATGAGCAGTTCTTC. Translated: CASSLVGSRNEQFF. The chain is built from TRBV5-1 and TRBJ2-1, with a possible D match to TRBD2 (6 bases). The CDR3 extends over 14 amino acids. Germline CDR1 and CDR2: SGHRS and YFSETQ. Between the trimmed V and J ends, which lost 0 bases and 7 bases, there was a span of 11 bases.

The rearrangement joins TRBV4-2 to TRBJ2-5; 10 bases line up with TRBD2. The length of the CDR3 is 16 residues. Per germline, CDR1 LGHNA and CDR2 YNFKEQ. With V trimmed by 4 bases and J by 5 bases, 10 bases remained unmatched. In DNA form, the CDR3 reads TGTGCCAGCAGCCGAGGGGCTAGCGGGAGTTTGGAGACCCAGTACTTC. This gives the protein CASSRGASGSLETQYF.

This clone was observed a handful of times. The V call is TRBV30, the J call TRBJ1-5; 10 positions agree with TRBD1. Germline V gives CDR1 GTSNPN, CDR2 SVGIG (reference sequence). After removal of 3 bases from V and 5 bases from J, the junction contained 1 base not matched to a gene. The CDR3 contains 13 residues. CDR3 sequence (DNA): TGTGCCTGGAGCGGGACAGGGGATCAGCCCCAGCATTTT. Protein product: CAWSGTGDQPQHF.

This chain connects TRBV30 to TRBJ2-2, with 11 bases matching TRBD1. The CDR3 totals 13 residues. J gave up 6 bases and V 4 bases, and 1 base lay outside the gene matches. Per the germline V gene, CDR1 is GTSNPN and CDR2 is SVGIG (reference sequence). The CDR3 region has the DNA TGTGCCTGGAAGGGACAGGGGGCCGGGGAGCTGTTTTTT. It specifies CAWKGQGAGELFF.

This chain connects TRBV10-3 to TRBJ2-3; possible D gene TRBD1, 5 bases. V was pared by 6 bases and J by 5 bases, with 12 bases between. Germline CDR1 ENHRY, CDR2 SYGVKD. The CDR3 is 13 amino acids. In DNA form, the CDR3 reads TGTGCCATCAGGGCAGGGCAGGTAGATACGCAGTATTTT. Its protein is CAIRAGQVDTQYF.

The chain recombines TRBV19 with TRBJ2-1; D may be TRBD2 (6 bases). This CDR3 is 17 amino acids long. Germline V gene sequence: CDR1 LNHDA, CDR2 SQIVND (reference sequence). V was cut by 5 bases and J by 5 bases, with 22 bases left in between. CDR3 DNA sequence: TGTGCCAGTAGTCCCCGGGGAGGAGGCGGGCGAAACAATGAGCAGTTCTTC. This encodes CASSPRGGGGRNNEQFF.

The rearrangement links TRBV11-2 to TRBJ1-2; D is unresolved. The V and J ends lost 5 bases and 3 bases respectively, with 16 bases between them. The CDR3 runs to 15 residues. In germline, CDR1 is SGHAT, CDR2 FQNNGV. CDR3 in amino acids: CASSPSSPQYYGYTF. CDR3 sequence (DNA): TGTGCCAGCAGCCCAAGTTCACCACAATACTATGGCTACACCTTC.

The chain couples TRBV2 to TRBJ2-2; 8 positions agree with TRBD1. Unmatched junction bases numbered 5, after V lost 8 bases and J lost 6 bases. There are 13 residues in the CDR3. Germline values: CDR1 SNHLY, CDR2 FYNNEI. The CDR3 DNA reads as TGTGCCAGCGTTCGGACAGGGTCCGGGGAGCTGTTTTTT. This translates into CASVRTGSGELFF.

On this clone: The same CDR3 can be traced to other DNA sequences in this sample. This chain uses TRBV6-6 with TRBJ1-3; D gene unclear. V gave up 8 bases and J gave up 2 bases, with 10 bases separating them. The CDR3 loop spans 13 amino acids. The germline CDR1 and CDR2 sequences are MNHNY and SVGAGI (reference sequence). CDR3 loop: CASSRLAGNTIYF. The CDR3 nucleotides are TGTGCCAGCTCCAGGCTGGCTGGAAACACCATATATTTT.

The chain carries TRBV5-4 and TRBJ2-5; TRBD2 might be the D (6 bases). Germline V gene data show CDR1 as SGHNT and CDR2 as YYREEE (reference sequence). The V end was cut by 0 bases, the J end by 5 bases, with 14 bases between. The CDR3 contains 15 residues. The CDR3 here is CASSLGGDPFETQYF. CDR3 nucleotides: TGTGCCAGCAGCTTGGGGGGGGACCCGTTTGAGACCCAGTACTTC.

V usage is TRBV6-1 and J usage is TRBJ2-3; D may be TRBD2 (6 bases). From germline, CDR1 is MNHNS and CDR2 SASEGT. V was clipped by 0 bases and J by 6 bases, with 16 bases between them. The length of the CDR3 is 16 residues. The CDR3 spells CASSEARGAPRDTQYF. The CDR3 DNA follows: TGTGCCAGCAGTGAAGCGCGGGGTGCCCCCCGGGATACGCAGTATTTT.

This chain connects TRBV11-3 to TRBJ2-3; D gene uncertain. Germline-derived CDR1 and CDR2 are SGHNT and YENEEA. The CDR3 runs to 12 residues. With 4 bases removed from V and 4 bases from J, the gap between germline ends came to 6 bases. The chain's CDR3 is CASSSDPDTQYF. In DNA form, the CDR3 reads TGTGCCAGCAGCTCCGACCCAGATACGCAGTATTTT.

CDR3 in amino acids: CSVEYTSYNEQFF. The CDR3 DNA is TGCAGCGTTGAGTACACATCCTACAATGAGCAGTTCTTC. The genes are TRBV29-1 and TRBJ2-1; D ambiguous. Germline V gene lookup returns CDR1 SQVTM and CDR2 ANQGSEA. V lost 3 bases and J 1 base, leaving 7 bases between the germline ends. The CDR3 is 13 residues long.

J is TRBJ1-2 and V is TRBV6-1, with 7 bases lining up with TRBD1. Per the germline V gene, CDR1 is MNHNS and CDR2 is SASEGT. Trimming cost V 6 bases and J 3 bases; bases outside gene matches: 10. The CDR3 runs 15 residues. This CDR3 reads CASSLEDRRYYGYTF. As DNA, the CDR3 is TGTGCCAGCAGCCTTGAGGACAGGCGGTACTATGGCTACACCTTC.

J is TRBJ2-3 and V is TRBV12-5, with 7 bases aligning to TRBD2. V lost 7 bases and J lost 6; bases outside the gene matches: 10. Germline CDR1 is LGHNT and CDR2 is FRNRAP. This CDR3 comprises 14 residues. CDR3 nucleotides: TGTGCTAGTGCCCAGAGACTAGCACTGGATACGCAGTATTTT. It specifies CASAQRLALDTQYF. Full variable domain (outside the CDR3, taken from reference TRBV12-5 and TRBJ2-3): DARVTQTPRHKVTEMGQEVTMRCQPILGHNTVFWYRQTMMQGLELLAYFRNRAPLDDSGMPKDRFSAEMPDATLATLKIQPSEPRDSAVYFCASAQRLALDTQYFGPGTRLTVL.

The CDR3 DNA reads TGTGCCAGCAGTGGGGACGGGTACAATGAGCAGTTCTTC. It encodes CASSGDGYNEQFF. The chain carries TRBV28 and TRBJ2-1; D could derive from TRBD1 or TRBD2 (5 bases each). This CDR3 spans 13 amino acids. V lost 5 bases to trimming and J lost 4 bases, with 9 bases between them. Germline CDR1 MDHEN, CDR2 SYDVKM.

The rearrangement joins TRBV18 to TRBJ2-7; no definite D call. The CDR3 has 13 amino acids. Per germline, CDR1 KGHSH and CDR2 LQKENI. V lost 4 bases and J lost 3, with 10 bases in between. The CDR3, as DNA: TGTGCCAGCTCACGGGCAGCAGGCTACGAGCAGTACTTC. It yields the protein CASSRAAGYEQYF.

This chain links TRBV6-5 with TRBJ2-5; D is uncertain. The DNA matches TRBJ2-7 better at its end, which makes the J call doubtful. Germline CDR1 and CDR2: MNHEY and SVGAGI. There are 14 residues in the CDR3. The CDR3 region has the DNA TGTGCCAGCAGTTACTCGGTCAAATCCTACGAGCAGTACTTC. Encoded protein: CASSYSVKSYEQYF.